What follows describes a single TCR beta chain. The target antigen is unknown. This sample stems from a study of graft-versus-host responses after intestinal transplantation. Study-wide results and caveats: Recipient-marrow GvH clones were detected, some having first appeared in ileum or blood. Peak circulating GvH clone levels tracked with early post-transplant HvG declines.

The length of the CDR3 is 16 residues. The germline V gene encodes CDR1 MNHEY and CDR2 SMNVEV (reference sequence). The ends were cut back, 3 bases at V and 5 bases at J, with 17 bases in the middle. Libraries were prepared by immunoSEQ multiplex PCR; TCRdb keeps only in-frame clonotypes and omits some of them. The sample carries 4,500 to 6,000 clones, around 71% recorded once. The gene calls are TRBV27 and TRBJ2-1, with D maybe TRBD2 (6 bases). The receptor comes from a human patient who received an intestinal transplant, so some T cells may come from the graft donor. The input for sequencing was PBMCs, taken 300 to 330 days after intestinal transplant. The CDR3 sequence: CASSFRRGPWDNEQFF. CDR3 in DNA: TGTGCCAGCAGTTTTCGGAGGGGACCTTGGGACAATGAGCAGTTCTTC.